This T cell receptor (beta chain) is from a study of T cell repertoires in cytomegalovirus infection. TCRdb called the reads again in MiXCR, with one record for every CDR3 protein. The data hold 200,000 or so distinct CDR3 sequences, with about 21% observed a single time. In germline, CDR1 is LNHDA, CDR2 SQIVND (reference sequence). CDR3 length: 17 residues. Germline trimming cut 3 bases from V and 0 bases from J; bases unmatched to any gene: 8. Sequencing input: PBMCs. V and J are TRBV19 and TRBJ2-7; 10 bases align to TRBD2. The sequence was collected from a human donor in good health (CMV status not recorded). Some clones in this sample may be carry-over from other donors' samples. The CDR3 DNA reads as TGTGCCAGTAGTATCACACTAGCGGGGACGCGCTCCTACGAGCAGTACTTC. Protein product: CASSITLAGTRSYEQYF.